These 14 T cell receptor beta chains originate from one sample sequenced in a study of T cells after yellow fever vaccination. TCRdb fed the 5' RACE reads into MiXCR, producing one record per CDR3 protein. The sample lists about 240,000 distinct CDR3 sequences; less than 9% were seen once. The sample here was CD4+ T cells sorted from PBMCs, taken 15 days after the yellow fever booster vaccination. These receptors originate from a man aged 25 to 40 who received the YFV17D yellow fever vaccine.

The CDR3 DNA follows: TGTGCCAGCAGTGCTGTTGGGGGCATGGGGGAAAAACTGTTTTTT. It yields the protein CASSAVGGMGEKLFF. This sequence joins TRBV6-1 and TRBJ1-4, with TRBD1 as a possible D gene (6 bases). The CDR3 consists of 15 residues. Germline V gene sequence: CDR1 MNHNS, CDR2 SASEGT. Trimming cost V 4 bases and J 8 bases, with 17 bases left between them.

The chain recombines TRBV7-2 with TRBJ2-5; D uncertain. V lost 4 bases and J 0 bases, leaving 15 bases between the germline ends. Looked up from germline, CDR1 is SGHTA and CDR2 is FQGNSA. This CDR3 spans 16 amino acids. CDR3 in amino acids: CASSSSPGPYQETQYF. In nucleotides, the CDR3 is TGTGCCAGCAGCTCAAGCCCCGGACCGTACCAAGAGACCCAGTACTTC.

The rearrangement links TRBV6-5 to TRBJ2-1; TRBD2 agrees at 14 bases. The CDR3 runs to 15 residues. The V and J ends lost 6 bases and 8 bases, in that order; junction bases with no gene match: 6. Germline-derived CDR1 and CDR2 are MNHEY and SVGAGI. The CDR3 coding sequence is TGTGCCAGCAGCAGCGGGACTAGCGGGAGTTATGAGCAGTTCTTC. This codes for CASSSGTSGSYEQFF.

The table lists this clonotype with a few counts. CDR3: CSATGLARTDTQYF. In DNA, the CDR3 is TGCAGTGCCACCGGACTAGCTCGCACAGATACGCAGTATTTT. The rearrangement links TRBV20-1 to TRBJ2-3; 8 bases align to TRBD2. CDR3 length: 14 amino acids. The junction had 6 bases not matched to a gene; V was cut back by 6 bases and J by 1 base. Germline V gene sequence: CDR1 DFQATT, CDR2 SNEGSKA (reference sequence).

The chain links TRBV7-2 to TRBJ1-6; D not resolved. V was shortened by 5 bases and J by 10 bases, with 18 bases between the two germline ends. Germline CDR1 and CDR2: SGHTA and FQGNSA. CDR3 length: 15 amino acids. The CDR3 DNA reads TGTGCCAGCAGCAAAAACCCGGGAGACTTATCACCCCTCCACTTT. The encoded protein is CASSKNPGDLSPLHF.

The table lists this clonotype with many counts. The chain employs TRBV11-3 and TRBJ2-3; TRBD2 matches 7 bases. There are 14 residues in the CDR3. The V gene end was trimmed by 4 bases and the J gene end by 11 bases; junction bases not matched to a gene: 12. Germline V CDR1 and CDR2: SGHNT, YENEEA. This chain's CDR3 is CASSSSGAGVGQYF. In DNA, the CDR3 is TGTGCCAGCAGCTCAAGCGGGGCCGGCGTCGGGCAGTATTTT.

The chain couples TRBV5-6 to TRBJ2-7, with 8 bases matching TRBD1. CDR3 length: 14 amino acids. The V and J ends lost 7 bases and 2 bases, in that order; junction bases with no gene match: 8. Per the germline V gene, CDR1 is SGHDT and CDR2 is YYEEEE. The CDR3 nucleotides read TGTGCCAGCGTCCGGACAGGGCTTACCTACGAGCAGTACTTC. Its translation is CASVRTGLTYEQYF.

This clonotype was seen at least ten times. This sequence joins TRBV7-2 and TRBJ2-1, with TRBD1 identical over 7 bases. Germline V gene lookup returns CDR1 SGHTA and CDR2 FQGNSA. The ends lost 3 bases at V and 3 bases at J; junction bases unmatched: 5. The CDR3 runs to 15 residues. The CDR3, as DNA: TGTGCCAGCAGCTTTGACAGGGTGGGCTACAATGAGCAGTTCTTC. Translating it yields CASSFDRVGYNEQFF.

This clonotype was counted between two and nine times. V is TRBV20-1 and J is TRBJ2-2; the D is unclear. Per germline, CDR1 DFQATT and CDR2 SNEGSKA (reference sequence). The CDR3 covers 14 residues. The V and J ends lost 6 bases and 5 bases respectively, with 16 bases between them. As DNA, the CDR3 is TGCAGTGCCAAAGGCGTCTACCTAACCGGGGAGCTGTTTTTT. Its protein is CSAKGVYLTGELFF.

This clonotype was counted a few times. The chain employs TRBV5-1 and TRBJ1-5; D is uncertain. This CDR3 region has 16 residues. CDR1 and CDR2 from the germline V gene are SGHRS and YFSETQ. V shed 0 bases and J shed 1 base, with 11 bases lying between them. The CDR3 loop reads CASSLVPGQSNQPQHF. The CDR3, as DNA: TGCGCCAGCAGCTTGGTTCCAGGTCAAAGCAATCAGCCCCAGCATTTT.

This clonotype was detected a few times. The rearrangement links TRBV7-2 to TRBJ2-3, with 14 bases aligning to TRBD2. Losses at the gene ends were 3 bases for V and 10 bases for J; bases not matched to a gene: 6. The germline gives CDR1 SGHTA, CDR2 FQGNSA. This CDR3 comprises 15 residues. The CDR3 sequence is CASSFEGLAGESQYF. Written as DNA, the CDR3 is TGTGCCAGCAGCTTCGAGGGACTAGCGGGAGAATCGCAGTATTTT.

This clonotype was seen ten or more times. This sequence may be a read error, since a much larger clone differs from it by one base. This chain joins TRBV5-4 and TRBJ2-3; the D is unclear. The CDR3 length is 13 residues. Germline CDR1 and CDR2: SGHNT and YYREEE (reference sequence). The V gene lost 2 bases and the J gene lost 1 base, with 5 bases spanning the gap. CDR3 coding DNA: TGTGCCAGCAGCTTTGGGCGCACAGATACGCAGTATTTT. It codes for CASSFGRTDTQYF.

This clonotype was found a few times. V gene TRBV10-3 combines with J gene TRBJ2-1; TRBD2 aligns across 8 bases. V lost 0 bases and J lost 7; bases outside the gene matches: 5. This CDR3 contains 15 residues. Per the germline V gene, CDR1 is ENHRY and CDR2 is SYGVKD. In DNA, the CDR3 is TGTGCCATCAGTGAGTCCCCCGGGACTAGTAATGAGCAGTTCTTC. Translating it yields CAISESPGTSNEQFF.

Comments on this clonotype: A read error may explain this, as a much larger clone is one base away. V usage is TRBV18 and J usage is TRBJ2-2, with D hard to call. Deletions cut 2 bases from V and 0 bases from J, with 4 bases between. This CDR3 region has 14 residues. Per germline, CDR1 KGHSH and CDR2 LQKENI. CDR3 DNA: TGTGCCAGCTCACCATGGGCGAACACCGGGGAGCTGTTTTTT. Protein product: CASSPWANTGELFF.